These T cell receptor beta chains were read from a single sample in a study of shared clonotypes between healthy human individuals. The repertoire was sequenced with immunoSEQ multiplex PCR; TCRdb's copy has only in-frame clones and lacks some. The sample has 2 million or so clones; around 95% are singletons. The source material was naive CD4+ T cells sorted from blood. The source of these receptors is a man between 18 and 35 years old in good health. CDR3s include the opening cysteine and the closing phenylalanine or tryptophan. D genes are given only for firm matches. Rows give clone size only sometimes, using once, few, many, or a class for an expanded clone.

size	D	V	J	DNA	CDR3
NA	NA	TRBV28	TRBJ1-2	TGTGCCAGCAGTCTCCCGGAGGGGCGCTATGGCTACACCTTC	CASSLPEGRYGYTF
once	NA	TRBV19	TRBJ2-3	TGTGCCAGTAGAGGGGACACAGATACGCAGTATTTT	CASRGDTDTQYF
NA	TRBD2	TRBV7-8	TRBJ2-7	TGTGCCAGCAGCTTAACCCCAGCGGGGCCCTACGAGCAGTACTTC	CASSLTPAGPYEQYF
NA	NA	TRBV19	TRBJ1-6	TGTGCCAGTAGTATGGGTCAGCTGAATTCACCCCTCCACTTT	CASSMGQLNSPLHF
NA	NA	TRBV19	TRBJ2-7	TGTGCCAGTAGTATAACGGGGACTGATTCCTACGAGCAGTACTTC	CASSITGTDSYEQYF
NA	NA	TRBV7-2	TRBJ2-5	TGTGCCAGCAGCCCTGGGGATCGCGTCCAAGAGACCCAGTACTTC	CASSPGDRVQETQYF
NA	TRBD1	TRBV6-1	TRBJ1-6	TGTGCCAGCAGTGCGAACAGGGGGCTCTATAATTCACCCCTCCACTTT	CASSANRGLYNSPLHF
few	TRBD1	TRBV7-2	TRBJ1-2	TGTGCCAGCAGCTTGACCGGGACAGAGAACCGTGGCTACACCTTC	CASSLTGTENRGYTF
NA	TRBD1	TRBV2	TRBJ1-4	TGTGCCAGCAGTGAAGCCCAACAGGGGGCCGGTGAAAAACTGTTTTTT	CASSEAQQGAGEKLFF
NA	NA	TRBV5-1	TRBJ2-1	TGCGCCAGCAGCTCGGACAGTTCCTACAATGAGCAGTTCTTC	CASSSDSSYNEQFF
NA	NA	TRBV28	TRBJ1-2	TGTGCCAGCAGTTTAGTGAAGGGGGTGGTAGGTGGCTACACCTTC	CASSLVKGVVGGYTF
NA	TRBD2	TRBV10-3	TRBJ2-7	TGTGCCATCAGTGAAGGGACTAGCGGGAGTGGCTACGAGCAGTACTTC	CAISEGTSGSGYEQYF
NA	NA	TRBV29-1	TRBJ2-1	TGCAGCGTTGAGGCCCTTCGCTCCTACAATGAGCAGTTCTTC	CSVEALRSYNEQFF
once	TRBD1	TRBV7-3	TRBJ2-1	TGTGCCAGCAGCTTAAACGCCCAAGGGACAGCCTACAATGAGCAGTTCTTC	CASSLNAQGTAYNEQFF
NA	NA	TRBV14	TRBJ2-7	TGTGCCAGCAGCCAAGATGAAGGGTCGCAGAGGCAGTACTTC	CASSQDEGSQRQYF
NA	NA	TRBV5-1	TRBJ2-3	TGCGCCAGCAGCTTGATTAACGTCGGCGGCGGCAGCACAGATACGCAGTATTTT	CASSLINVGGGSTDTQYF
NA	NA	TRBV5-1	TRBJ2-5	TGCGCCAGCAGCTTGGCGGAGACCCAGTACTTC	CASSLAETQYF
NA	NA	TRBV28	TRBJ1-1	TGTGCCAGCAGTTTACCCATGCGATACACTGAAGCTTTCTTT	CASSLPMRYTEAFF
NA	TRBD1	TRBV5-4	TRBJ2-7	TGTGCCAGCAGCTTGTGGGACAGGGGTTTCTACGAGCAGTACTTC	CASSLWDRGFYEQYF
NA	TRBD2	TRBV6-1	TRBJ2-7	TGTGCCAGCAGTGAACTACTAGCGGGTGGGTACGAGCAGTACTTC	CASSELLAGGYEQYF
NA	NA	TRBV19	TRBJ1-1	TGTGCCAGTTTTAATCGGGCAGGGCAAACTGAAGCTTTCTTT	CASFNRAGQTEAFF
NA	NA	TRBV28	TRBJ2-1	TGTGCCAGCAGTTTACGCCAGGGGTACAATGAGCAGTTCTTC	CASSLRQGYNEQFF